The 17 T cell receptor beta chains given below trace back to one sample, sequenced in a study of T-cell reconstitution after alpha-beta-depleted transplantation in children. Unique molecular identifiers were built into the TCRbeta library. TCRdb fed the PCR reads into MiXCR, producing one record per CDR3 protein. The sample yields hundreds of thousands of distinct CDR3 sequences, approximately 9.5% seen once. Material: PBMCs from the stem cell graft donor, obtained from the stem cell graft. The receptors come from a human donor who donated a stem cell graft to a child with acute lymphoblastic leukemia.

This clonotype was recorded many times. CDR3 sequence (DNA): TGTGCCTGGAGTTCAGGACAGGGGGGCTCCTACAATGAGCAGTTCTTC. It specifies CAWSSGQGGSYNEQFF. This chain uses TRBV30 with TRBJ2-1; 10 bases are a match to TRBD1. The germline V gene has CDR1 GTSNPN and CDR2 SVGIG (reference sequence). This CDR3 spans 16 amino acids. With 2 bases clipped from V and 0 bases from J, the junction kept 4 bases outside the gene matches.

This clonotype has at least ten counts. This sequence joins TRBV7-9 and TRBJ2-5; D not resolved. Deletions cut 8 bases from V and 2 bases from J, with 15 bases between. The CDR3 runs to 14 residues. Germline CDR1 is SEHNR and CDR2 is FQNEAQ (reference sequence). The CDR3 sequence is CASSPGWPQETQYF. The CDR3 DNA follows: TGTGCCAGCTCCCCCGGGTGGCCTCAAGAGACCCAGTACTTC. Together with reference TRBV7-9 and TRBJ2-5, the CDR3 gives the full variable domain: DTGVSQNPRHKITKRGQNVTFRCDPISEHNRLYWYRQTLGQGPEFLTYFQNEAQLEKSRLLSDRFSAERPKGSFSTLEIQRTEQGDSAMYLCASSPGWPQETQYFGPGTRLLVL.

This clonotype came up a few times. V is TRBV2 and J is TRBJ2-3; D may be TRBD2 (7 bases). The V and J ends lost 5 bases and 0 bases respectively, with 15 bases between them. The CDR3 consists of 16 residues. Germline V lookup: CDR1 SNHLY, CDR2 FYNNEI. In DNA, the CDR3 is TGTGCCAGCAGTCCCGGGGGGCCTTCCAGCACAGATACGCAGTATTTT. This encodes CASSPGGPSSTDTQYF.

This clonotype was picked up a small number of times. The rearrangement uses TRBV6-5 and TRBJ1-2; weak D call: TRBD1 (5 bases). Trimming pared 1 base from V and 4 bases from J, leaving 10 bases between. The CDR3 has 14 amino acids. Germline assignment: CDR1 MNHEY and CDR2 SVGAGI. In nucleotides, the CDR3 is TGTGCCAGCAGTTACTTGGACACTGGCTATGGCTACACCTTC. It yields the protein CASSYLDTGYGYTF.

As to this clonotype: It may be a read error: a sequence one base away is much more abundant. The V gene is TRBV7-9, the J gene TRBJ1-2; 7 bases are a match to TRBD1. Germline CDR1 SEHNR, CDR2 FQNEAQ (reference sequence). This CDR3 has 16 amino acids. This CDR3 is CAGSPGQPSLVYGYTF. CDR3 nucleotide sequence: TGTGCCGGCAGCCCGGGACAGCCCTCTTTGGTGTATGGCTACACCTTC.

This clonotype was detected many times. This sequence joins TRBV6-5 and TRBJ1-1; 7 bases fit TRBD1. The CDR3 length is 14 residues. After removal of 0 bases from V and 6 bases from J, the junction contained 4 bases not matched to a gene. Germline CDR1 MNHEY, CDR2 SVGAGI. The CDR3 sequence: CASSYSRQGAEAFF. Written as DNA, the CDR3 is TGTGCCAGCAGTTACTCTCGCCAGGGGGCTGAAGCTTTCTTT.

This clonotype has at least ten counts. The chain carries TRBV29-1 and TRBJ2-7; the match to TRBD1 covers 8 bases. Germline V gene data show CDR1 as SQVTM and CDR2 as ANQGSEA. Trimming cost V 6 bases and J 0 bases; bases outside gene matches: 7. The CDR3 runs to 14 residues. In DNA form, the CDR3 reads TGCAGCGTCCAAGACAGGGGAAGCTCCTACGAGCAGTACTTC. Translating gives CSVQDRGSSYEQYF.

This sequence joins TRBV11-2 and TRBJ2-1; D remains unclear. Germline V gene sequence: CDR1 SGHAT, CDR2 FQNNGV. Trimming stripped 5 bases from V and 4 bases from J, with 18 bases between. The CDR3 is 16 amino acids. CDR3 nucleotides: TGTGCCAGCAGCCCGTGGTCCGTCGCGTTTTACAATGAGCAGTTCTTC. It specifies CASSPWSVAFYNEQFF.

V and J are TRBV21-1 and TRBJ1-3. TRBV21-1 corresponds to a pseudogene. The CDR3 has 16 amino acids. CDR3: CASSMRLRYSGNTIYF. The CDR3 bases are TGTGCCAGCAGCATGAGACTTAGATACTCTGGAAACACCATATATTTT.

This clonotype was observed a few times. V is TRBV21-1 and J is TRBJ2-2; the table assigns TRBD1, which was not confirmed against the DNA. TRBV21-1 is an annotated pseudogene. This CDR3 has 13 amino acids. CDR3 coding DNA: TGTGCCAGCAAGGGGAGCTACACCGGGGAGCTGTTTTTT. Protein sequence: CASKGSYTGELFF.

The rearrangement uses TRBV11-3 and TRBJ1-1; possibly TRBD1 for D (5 bases). The CDR3 has 16 residues. Germline lookup yields CDR1 SGHNT and CDR2 YENEEA. Trimming removed 4 bases at V and 1 base at J, with 16 bases between. CDR3 DNA: TGTGCCAGCAGCTCATCAGGGTTGGGGGAGAACACTGAAGCTTTCTTT. Its translation is CASSSSGLGENTEAFF. Using reference TRBV11-3 and TRBJ1-1 for the parts outside the CDR3, the full variable domain is EAGVVQSPRYKIIEKKQPVAFWCNPISGHNTLYWYLQNLGQGPELLIRYENEEAVDDSQLPKDRFSAERLKGVDSTLKIQPAELGDSAVYLCASSSSGLGENTEAFFGQGTRLTVV.

The chain combines TRBV3-1 with TRBJ2-7; 11 nucleotides align to TRBD1. Trimming took 5 bases from V and 5 from J; bases not matched to a gene: 5. The CDR3 runs to 14 residues. The germline CDR1 and CDR2 sequences are LGHDT and YNNKEL (reference sequence). In nucleotides, the CDR3 is TGTGCCAGCAGCTCCGGACAGGGGGCCAACGAGCAGTACTTC. Encoded protein: CASSSGQGANEQYF.

This clonotype was counted at least ten times. This chain connects TRBV10-2 to TRBJ1-2; D ambiguous. V shed 2 bases and J shed 8 bases, with 9 bases lying between them. This CDR3 region has 12 residues. CDR1 is WSHSY and CDR2 is SAAADI in the germline V gene. The CDR3 DNA reads TGCGCCAGCAGTGAGATGGGCTGGGGCTACACCTTC. This gives the protein CASSEMGWGYTF.

With regard to this clonotype: The conserved phenylalanine or tryptophan normally closing the CDR3 is absent here, so this likely arose from a read error. CDR3 sequence reads: CSASAPGTGSSEQFC. The CDR3 coding sequence is TGCAGTGCTAGTGCCCCCGGGACAGGGTCGAGCGAGCAGTTCTGC. The rearrangement links TRBV20-1 to TRBJ2-1; the match to TRBD1 covers 9 bases. This CDR3 has 15 residues. Germline CDR1 DFQATT, CDR2 SNEGSKA (reference sequence). J was trimmed by 10 bases and V by 3 bases; bases with no gene match: 13.

This clonotype was counted only a few times. This rearrangement joins TRBV5-5 to TRBJ2-7; D is perhaps TRBD1 (5 bases). V lost 3 bases, J lost 2 bases, and 15 bases lay in between. Germline loops: CDR1 SGHKS, CDR2 YYEKEE (reference sequence). CDR3 size: 15 residues. The CDR3 spells CASSSPGDSAYEQYF. In nucleotides, the CDR3 is TGTGCCAGCAGCTCTCCAGGTGACAGTGCCTACGAGCAGTACTTC.

This clonotype occurred many times. This chain links TRBV28 with TRBJ1-5; the D gene is possibly TRBD1 (5 bases). V lost 1 base and J 0 bases, leaving 7 bases between the germline ends. CDR3 size: 15 residues. Germline V gives CDR1 MDHEN, CDR2 SYDVKM. Here the CDR3 DNA reads TGTGCCAGCAGTTTATTGGGGCTTAGCAATCAGCCCCAGCATTTT. Encoded protein: CASSLLGLSNQPQHF.

This clonotype occurred many times. The chain uses TRBV11-2 and TRBJ1-5, with D uncertain. This CDR3 is 18 amino acids long. The germline V gene has CDR1 SGHAT and CDR2 FQNNGV. Trimming shortened V by 0 bases and J by 2 bases, and 17 bases separated the two germline ends. CDR3 sequence (DNA): TGTGCCAGCAGCTTAGACAGCCTAGGGTACCGCGGCAATCAGCCCCAGCATTTT. Protein product: CASSLDSLGYRGNQPQHF.